The clone carrying this TCR beta chain was counted between two and nine times. This sample was included in a study of T-cell reconstitution after alpha-beta-depleted transplantation in children. V lost 4 bases and J lost 3; bases outside the gene matches: 13. There are 17 residues in the CDR3. CDR1 is SNHLY and CDR2 is FYNNEI in the germline V gene. Unique molecular identifiers featured in how the TCRbeta library was prepared. TCRdb reprocessed the PCR reads with MiXCR, giving one entry per CDR3 protein. The data hold some 530,000 distinct CDR3 sequences, with about an eighth observed a single time. This sequence joins TRBV2 and TRBJ2-7; 9 bases line up with TRBD2. The source was PBMCs from the stem cell graft donor, collected from the stem cell graft. The TCR was taken from a human donor who donated a stem cell graft to a child with combined immunodeficiency. The CDR3 bases are TGTGCCAGCAGTGTTGTTAGCGGGGGACCAAACCTCTACGAGCAGTACTTC. Translation: CASSVVSGGPNLYEQYF.